This note documents a single T cell receptor (beta chain) sequence. The data belong to a study of cytomegalovirus exposure and HLA in healthy donors. Samples came from healthy bone marrow donors. A multiplex PCR was run with 60 Vbeta primers and 13 Jbeta primers. Some clones are missing from TCRdb's copy, which holds only in-frame ones; the method was immunoSEQ multiplex PCR. This repertoire shows 200,000 to 250,000 clones, approximately 78% found once; its top ten account for 3.8%. Germline trimming cut 2 bases from V and 8 bases from J; bases unmatched to any gene: 1. This CDR3 has 13 amino acids. The germline V gene has CDR1 MNHEY and CDR2 SMNVEV (reference sequence).

This chain joins TRBV27 and TRBJ2-1; TRBD2 aligns across 9 bases. The sample consisted of PBMCs. The sequence derives from a male donor in good health and CMV-seronegative. In DNA, the CDR3 is TGTGCCAGCAGTTTACTAGCGGGACATGAGCAGTTCTTC. Protein product: CASSLLAGHEQFF.